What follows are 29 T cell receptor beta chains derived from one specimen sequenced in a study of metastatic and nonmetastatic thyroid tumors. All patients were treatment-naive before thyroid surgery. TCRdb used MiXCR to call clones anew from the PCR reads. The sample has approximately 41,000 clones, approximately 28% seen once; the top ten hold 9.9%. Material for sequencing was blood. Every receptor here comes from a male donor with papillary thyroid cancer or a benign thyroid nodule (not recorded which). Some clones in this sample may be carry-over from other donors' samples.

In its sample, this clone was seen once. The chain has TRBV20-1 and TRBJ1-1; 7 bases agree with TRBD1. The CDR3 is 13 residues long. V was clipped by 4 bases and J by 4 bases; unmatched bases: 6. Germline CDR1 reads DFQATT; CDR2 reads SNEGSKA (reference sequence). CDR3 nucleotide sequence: TGCAGTGCTACAGGGGGAGTGAGCACTGAAGCTTTCTTT. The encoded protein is CSATGGVSTEAFF.

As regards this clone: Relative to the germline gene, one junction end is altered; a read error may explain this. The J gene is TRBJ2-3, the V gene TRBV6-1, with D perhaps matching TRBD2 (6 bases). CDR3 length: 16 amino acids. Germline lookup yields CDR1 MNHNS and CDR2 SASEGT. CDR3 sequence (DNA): TGTGCCAGCAATGAAGGCTTCGGGGGATCCACAGATACGCAGTATTTT. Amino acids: CASNEGFGGSTDTQYF.

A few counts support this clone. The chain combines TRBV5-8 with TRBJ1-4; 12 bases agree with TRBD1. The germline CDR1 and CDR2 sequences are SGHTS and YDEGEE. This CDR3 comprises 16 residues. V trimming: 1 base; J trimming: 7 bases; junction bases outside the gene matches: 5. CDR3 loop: CASSLPGTGGGEKLFF. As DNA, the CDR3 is TGTGCCAGCAGCTTGCCCGGGACAGGGGGCGGTGAAAAACTGTTTTTT.

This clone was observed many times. DNA for the CDR3: TGCAGTGCCCCCGGACAGGGGGCGTTGGGCACAGATACGCAGTATTTT. Translated, it gives CSAPGQGALGTDTQYF. V and J are TRBV20-1 and TRBJ2-3; 11 bases line up with TRBD1. Germline V CDR1 and CDR2: DFQATT, SNEGSKA (reference sequence). The trim removed 6 bases at V and 1 base at J, leaving 9 bases unmatched. The CDR3 loop spans 16 amino acids.

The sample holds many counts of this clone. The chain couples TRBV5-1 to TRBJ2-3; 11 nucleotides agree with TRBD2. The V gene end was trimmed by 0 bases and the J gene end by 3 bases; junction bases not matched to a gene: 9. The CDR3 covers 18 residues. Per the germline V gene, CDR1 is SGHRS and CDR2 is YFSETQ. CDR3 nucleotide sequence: TGCGCCAGCAGCTTGGCCCCGTCTAGCGGGGGGAGTACAGATACGCAGTATTTT. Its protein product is CASSLAPSSGGSTDTQYF.

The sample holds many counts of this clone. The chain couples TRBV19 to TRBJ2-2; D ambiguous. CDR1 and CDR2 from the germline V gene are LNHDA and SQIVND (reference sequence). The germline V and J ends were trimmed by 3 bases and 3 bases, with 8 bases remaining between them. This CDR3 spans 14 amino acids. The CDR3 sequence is CASSMGRYTGELFF. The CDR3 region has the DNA TGTGCCAGTAGTATGGGTCGGTACACCGGGGAGCTGTTTTTT. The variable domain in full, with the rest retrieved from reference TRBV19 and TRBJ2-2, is DGGITQSPKYLFRKEGQNVTLSCEQNLNHDAMYWYRQDPGQGLRLIYYSQIVNDFQKGDIAEGYSVSREKKESFPLTVTSAQKNPTAFYLCASSMGRYTGELFFGEGSRLTVL.

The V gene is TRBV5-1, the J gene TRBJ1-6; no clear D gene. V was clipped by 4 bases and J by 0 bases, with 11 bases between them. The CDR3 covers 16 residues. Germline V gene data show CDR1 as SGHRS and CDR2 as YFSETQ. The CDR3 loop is CASSPWPSSYNSPLHF. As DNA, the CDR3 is TGCGCCAGCAGCCCCTGGCCGAGCTCCTATAATTCACCCCTCCACTTT.

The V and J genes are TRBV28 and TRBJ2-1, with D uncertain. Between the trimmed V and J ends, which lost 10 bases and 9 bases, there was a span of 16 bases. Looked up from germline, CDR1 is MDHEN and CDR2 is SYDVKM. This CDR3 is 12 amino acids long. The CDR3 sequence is CATYRMSVEQFF. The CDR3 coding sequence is TGTGCCACTTATCGGATGAGCGTTGAGCAGTTCTTC.

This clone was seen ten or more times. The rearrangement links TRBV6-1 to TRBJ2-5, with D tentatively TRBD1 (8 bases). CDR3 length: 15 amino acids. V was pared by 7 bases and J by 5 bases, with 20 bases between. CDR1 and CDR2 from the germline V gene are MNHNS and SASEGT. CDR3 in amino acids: CASTSGQGRGETQYF. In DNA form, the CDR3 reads TGTGCCAGCACTAGCGGACAGGGACGGGGGGAGACCCAGTACTTC.

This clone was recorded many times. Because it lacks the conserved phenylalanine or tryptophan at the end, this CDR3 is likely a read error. DNA of the CDR3: TGTGCCAGCAGATTAGGGGCTTCCGGCGAGCAGTACCTC. This encodes CASRLGASGEQYL. V gene TRBV28 combines with J gene TRBJ2-7, with a possible D match to TRBD1 (5 bases). Germline V gene sequence: CDR1 MDHEN, CDR2 SYDVKM. The CDR3 has 13 residues. The germline V and J ends were trimmed by 6 bases and 6 bases, with 15 bases remaining between them.

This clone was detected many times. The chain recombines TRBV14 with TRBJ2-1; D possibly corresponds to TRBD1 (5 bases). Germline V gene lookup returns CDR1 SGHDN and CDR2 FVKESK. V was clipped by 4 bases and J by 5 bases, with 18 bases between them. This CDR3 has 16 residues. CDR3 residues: CASSPNWGRVDNEQFF. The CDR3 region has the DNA TGTGCCAGCAGCCCGAATTGGGGCAGGGTGGACAATGAGCAGTTCTTC.

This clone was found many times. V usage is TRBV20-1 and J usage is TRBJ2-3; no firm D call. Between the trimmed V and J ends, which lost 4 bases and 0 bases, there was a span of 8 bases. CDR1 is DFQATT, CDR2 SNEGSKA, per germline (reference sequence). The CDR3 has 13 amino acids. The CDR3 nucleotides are TGCAGTGCTACGGTCGATAGCACAGATACGCAGTATTTT. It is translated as CSATVDSTDTQYF.

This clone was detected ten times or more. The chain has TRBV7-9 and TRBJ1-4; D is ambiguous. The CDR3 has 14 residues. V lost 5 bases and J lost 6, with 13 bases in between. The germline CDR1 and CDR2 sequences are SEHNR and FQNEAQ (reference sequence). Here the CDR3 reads CASSPSGLYEKLFF. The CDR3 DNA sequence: TGTGCCAGCAGCCCCTCGGGCTTGTATGAAAAACTGTTTTTT.

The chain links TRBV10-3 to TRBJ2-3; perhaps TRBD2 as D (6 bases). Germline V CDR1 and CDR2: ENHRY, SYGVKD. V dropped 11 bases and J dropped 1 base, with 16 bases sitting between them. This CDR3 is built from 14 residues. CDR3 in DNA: TGTGCCGCCCGGAGGGACCCCGGCACAGATACGCAGTATTTT. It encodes CAARRDPGTDTQYF.

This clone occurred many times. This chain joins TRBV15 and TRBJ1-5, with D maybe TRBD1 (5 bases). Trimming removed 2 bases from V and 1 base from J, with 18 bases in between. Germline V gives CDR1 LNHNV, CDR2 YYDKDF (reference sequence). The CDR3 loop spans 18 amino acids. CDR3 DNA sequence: TGTGCCACCAGCAGACCCGGGGCAGGGTTTAGAAGCAATCAGCCCCAGCATTTT. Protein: CATSRPGAGFRSNQPQHF.

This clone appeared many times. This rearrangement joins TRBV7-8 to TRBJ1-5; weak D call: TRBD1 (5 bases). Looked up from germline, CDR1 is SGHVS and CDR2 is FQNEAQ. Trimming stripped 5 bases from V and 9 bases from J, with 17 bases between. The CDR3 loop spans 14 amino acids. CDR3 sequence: CASSTGTSAAPQHF. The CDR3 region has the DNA TGTGCCAGCAGCACCGGGACTTCTGCGGCGCCCCAGCATTTT.

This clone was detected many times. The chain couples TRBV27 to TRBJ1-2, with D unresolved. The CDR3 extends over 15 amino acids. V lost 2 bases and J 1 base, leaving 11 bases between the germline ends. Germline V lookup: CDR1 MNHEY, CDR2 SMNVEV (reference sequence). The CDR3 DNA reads TGTGCCAGCAGTTTAACTGCAGAGAATAACTATGGCTACACCTTC. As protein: CASSLTAENNYGYTF.

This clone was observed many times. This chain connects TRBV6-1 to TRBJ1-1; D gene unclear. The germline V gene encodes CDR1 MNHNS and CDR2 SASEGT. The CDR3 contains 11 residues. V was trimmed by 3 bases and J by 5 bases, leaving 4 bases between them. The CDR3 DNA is TGTGCCAGCAGTGATTGGACTGAAGCTTTCTTT. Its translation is CASSDWTEAFF.

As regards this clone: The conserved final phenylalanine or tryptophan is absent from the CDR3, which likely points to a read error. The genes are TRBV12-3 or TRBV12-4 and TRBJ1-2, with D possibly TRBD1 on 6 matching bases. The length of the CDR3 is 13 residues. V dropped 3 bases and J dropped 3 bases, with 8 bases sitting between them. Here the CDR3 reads CASSFEGDYGYTL. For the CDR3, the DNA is TGTGCCAGCAGTTTTGAGGGGGACTATGGCTACACCTTA.

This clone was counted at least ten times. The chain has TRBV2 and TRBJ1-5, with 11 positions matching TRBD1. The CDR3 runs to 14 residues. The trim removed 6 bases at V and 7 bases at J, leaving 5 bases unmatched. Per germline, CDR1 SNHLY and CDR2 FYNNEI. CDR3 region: CASRRTGGWQPQHF. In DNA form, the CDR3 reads TGTGCCAGCAGGCGGACAGGGGGCTGGCAGCCCCAGCATTTT.

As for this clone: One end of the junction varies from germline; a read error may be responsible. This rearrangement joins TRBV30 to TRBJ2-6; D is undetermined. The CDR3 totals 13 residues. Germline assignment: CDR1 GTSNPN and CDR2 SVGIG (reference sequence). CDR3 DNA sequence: TGTACCTGGTGTCGCTCTGGGTCCAACGTCCTGACTTTC. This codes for CTWCRSGSNVLTF.

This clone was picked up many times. CDR3: CAWSVFGGQGRYTF. CDR3 DNA sequence: TGTGCCTGGAGTGTATTTGGGGGACAGGGCCGCTACACCTTC. The V gene is TRBV30, the J gene TRBJ1-2; TRBD1 matches at 9 bases. Germline V gene data show CDR1 as GTSNPN and CDR2 as SVGIG (reference sequence). V lost 0 bases to trimming and J lost 9 bases; unmatched junction nucleotides: 8. This CDR3 has 14 residues. Together with reference TRBV30 and TRBJ1-2, the CDR3 gives the full variable domain: SQTIHQWPATLVQPVGSPLSLECTVEGTSNPNLYWYRQAAGRGLQLLFYSVGIGQISSEVPQNLSASRPQDRQFILSSKKLLLSDSGFYLCAWSVFGGQGRYTFGSGTRLTVV.

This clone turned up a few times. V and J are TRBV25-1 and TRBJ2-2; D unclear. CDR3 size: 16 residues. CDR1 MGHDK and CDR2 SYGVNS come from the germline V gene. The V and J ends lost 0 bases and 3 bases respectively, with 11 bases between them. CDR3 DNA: TGTGCCAGCAGTGAATATTGTGGGCTAGACACCGGGGAGCTGTTTTTT. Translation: CASSEYCGLDTGELFF.

The CDR3 reads CASSVALNTEAFF. CDR3 coding DNA: TGTGCCAGCAGCGTTGCGTTGAACACTGAAGCTTTCTTT. The genes are TRBV2 and TRBJ1-1; no clear D. The germline V gene encodes CDR1 SNHLY and CDR2 FYNNEI. The CDR3 is 13 residues long. V was cut by 6 bases and J by 0 bases, with 8 bases left in between.

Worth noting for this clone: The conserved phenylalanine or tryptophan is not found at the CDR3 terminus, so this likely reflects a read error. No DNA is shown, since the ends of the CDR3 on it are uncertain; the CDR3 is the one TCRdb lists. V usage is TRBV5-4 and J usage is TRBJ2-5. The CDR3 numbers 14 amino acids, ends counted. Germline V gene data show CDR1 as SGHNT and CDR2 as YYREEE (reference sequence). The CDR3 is CASSLEGFGETHYI.

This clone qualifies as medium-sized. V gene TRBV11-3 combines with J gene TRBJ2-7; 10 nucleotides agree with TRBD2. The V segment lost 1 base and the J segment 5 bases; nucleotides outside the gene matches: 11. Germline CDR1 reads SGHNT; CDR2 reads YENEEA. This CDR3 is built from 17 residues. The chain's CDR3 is CASSLVSRLAGVHEQYF. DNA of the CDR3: TGTGCCAGCAGCTTAGTTTCGCGTCTAGCGGGAGTCCACGAGCAGTACTTC.

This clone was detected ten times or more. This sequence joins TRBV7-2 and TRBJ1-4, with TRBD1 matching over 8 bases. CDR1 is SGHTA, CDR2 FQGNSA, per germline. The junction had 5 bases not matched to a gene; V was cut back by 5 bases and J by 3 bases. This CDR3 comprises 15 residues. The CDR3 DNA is TGTGCCAGCAGCAAAGACAGGGGAGCTAATGAAAAACTGTTTTTT. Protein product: CASSKDRGANEKLFF.

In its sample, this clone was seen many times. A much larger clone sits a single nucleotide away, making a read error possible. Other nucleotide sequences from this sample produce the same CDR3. The CDR3 loop is CASRSTGSIQYF. The DNA for the CDR3 is TGTGCCAGCAGATCTACGGGAAGCATTCAGTACTTC. J is TRBJ2-4 and V is TRBV12-3 or TRBV12-4, with D maybe TRBD2 (5 bases). Between the trimmed V and J ends, which lost 6 bases and 9 bases, there was a span of 12 bases. This CDR3 has 12 amino acids.

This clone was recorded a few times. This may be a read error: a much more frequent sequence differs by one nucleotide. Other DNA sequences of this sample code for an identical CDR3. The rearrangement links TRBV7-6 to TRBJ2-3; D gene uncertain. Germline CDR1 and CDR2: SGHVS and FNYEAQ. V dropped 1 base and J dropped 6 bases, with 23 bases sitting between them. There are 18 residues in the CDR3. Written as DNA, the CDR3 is TGTGCCAGCAGCTTAGAGGCTAGGGCCGCGGCGGCCGGTGATACGCAGTATTTT. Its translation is CASSLEARAAAAGDTQYF. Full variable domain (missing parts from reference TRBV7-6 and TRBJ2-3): GAGVSQSPRYKVTKRGQDVALRCDPISGHVSLYWYRQALGQGPEFLTYFNYEAQQDKSGLPNDRFSAERPEGSISTLTIQRTEQRDSAMYRCASSLEARAAAAGDTQYFGPGTRLTVL.